The next 30 T cell receptor beta chains were all read from a single sample in a study of blood T cell repertoires in COVID-19. Generated by immunoSEQ multiplex PCR, the TCRdb table keeps only in-frame clones and is missing some. The repertoire holds over 85,000 clones, roughly four fifths seen once, with 16% in the top ten. The sequenced material came from peripheral blood. The receptors stem from a woman aged 55-75 years with acute or convalescent COVID-19.

The V and J genes are TRBV11-2 and TRBJ2-3, with 12 bases identical to TRBD2. V dropped 5 bases and J dropped 1; count of bases not matched to a gene: 7. Germline loops: CDR1 SGHAT, CDR2 FQNNGV. This CDR3 has 17 amino acids. The CDR3: CASSARLAGDRTDTQYF. DNA of the CDR3: TGTGCCAGCAGCGCACGACTAGCGGGGGACCGCACAGATACGCAGTATTTT.

This clone is a singleton in its sample. The V gene is TRBV24-1, the J gene TRBJ2-3; 9 nucleotides agree with TRBD2. The J segment lost 6 bases and the V segment lost 5 bases, leaving 5 bases of the junction unmatched. Germline loops: CDR1 KGHDR, CDR2 SFDVKD. CDR3 length: 14 amino acids. The CDR3 here is CATSGRGGSDTQYF. The CDR3 region has the DNA TGTGCCACCAGTGGGCGGGGGGGCAGCGATACGCAGTATTTT.

This chain joins TRBV19 and TRBJ1-2; D is perhaps TRBD1 (6 bases). This CDR3 contains 16 residues. V was trimmed by 0 bases and J by 4 bases, leaving 15 bases between them. Per germline, CDR1 LNHDA and CDR2 SQIVND (reference sequence). The CDR3: CASSIEAGGAGYGYTF. The CDR3 DNA sequence: TGTGCCAGTAGTATAGAGGCGGGGGGCGCCGGCTATGGCTACACCTTC.

J is TRBJ2-1 and V is TRBV3-1 (or the pseudogene TRBV3-2); 12 nucleotides agree with TRBD2. The CDR3 has 17 amino acids. J was trimmed by 7 bases and V by 4 bases; bases with no gene match: 11. Germline CDR1 reads LGHDT; CDR2 reads YNNKEL (reference sequence). The CDR3 sequence is CASSRGPSGGAWNEQFF. The CDR3 DNA reads TGTGCCAGCAGCCGCGGCCCTAGCGGGGGGGCATGGAATGAGCAGTTCTTC.

The chain links TRBV3-1 (or the pseudogene TRBV3-2) to TRBJ1-2, with 7 bases matching TRBD1. Germline V CDR1 and CDR2: LGHDT, YNNKEL (reference sequence). The trim removed 1 base at V and 4 bases at J, leaving 12 bases unmatched. CDR3 size: 17 residues. CDR3 amino acids: CASSQGDRIGGIYGYTF. In nucleotides, the CDR3 is TGTGCCAGCAGCCAAGGGGACAGAATAGGCGGAATCTATGGCTACACCTTC.

This clone was counted between two and nine times. The V and J genes are TRBV7-3 and TRBJ1-1; possibly TRBD1 for D (6 bases). The CDR3 has 15 amino acids. The germline CDR1 and CDR2 sequences are SGHTA and FQGTGA. Trimming cost V 5 bases and J 2 bases, with 15 bases left between them. CDR3 coding DNA: TGTGCCAGCAGCCCCGCGGGCGGGGGCAACACTGAAGCTTTCTTT. It yields the protein CASSPAGGGNTEAFF.

This chain uses TRBV25-1 with TRBJ2-4; 10 bases are shared with TRBD1. Trimming removed 8 bases from V and 2 bases from J; junction bases left unmatched: 9. CDR3 size: 16 residues. The germline V gene has CDR1 MGHDK and CDR2 SYGVNS. CDR3 loop: CASAQDRGITKNIQYF. DNA for the CDR3: TGTGCCAGCGCCCAGGACAGGGGGATAACCAAAAACATTCAGTACTTC.

The CDR3 coding sequence is TGCGCCAGCAGTGAGCCTCAGGTAGTAGTCCCAGTTAGCTATAATTCACCCCTCCACTTT. It translates to CASSEPQVVVPVSYNSPLHF. This chain links TRBV10-1 with TRBJ1-6; D remains ambiguous. Between the trimmed V and J ends, which lost 2 bases and 3 bases, there was a span of 23 bases. CDR3 length: 20 amino acids. CDR1 and CDR2 (germline): WNHNN, SYGVQD (reference sequence).

The J gene is TRBJ2-3, the V gene TRBV28; 11 bases line up with TRBD2. The CDR3 loop spans 15 amino acids. Trimming cost V 6 bases and J 3 bases; bases outside gene matches: 5. Germline V lookup: CDR1 MDHEN, CDR2 SYDVKM. The chain's CDR3 is CASSSRTSGTDTQYF. The CDR3 nucleotides are TGTGCCAGCAGCTCCCGGACTAGCGGGACAGATACGCAGTATTTT.

In this sample, this clone turned up a few times. The chain employs TRBV28 and TRBJ1-5; D unresolved. V dropped 3 bases and J dropped 9 bases, with 9 bases sitting between them. The CDR3 spans 12 residues. CDR1 and CDR2 from the germline V gene are MDHEN and SYDVKM. The CDR3 sequence: CASSLRLLPQHF. The CDR3 DNA sequence: TGTGCCAGCAGTTTGCGTTTATTGCCCCAGCATTTT.

The CDR3 DNA sequence: TGTGCCAGCAGCGAGGTCGTGGGTAATGAAAAACTGTTTTTT. It translates to CASSEVVGNEKLFF. The chain uses TRBV6-1 and TRBJ1-4, with D unresolved. This CDR3 contains 14 residues. Looked up from germline, CDR1 is MNHNS and CDR2 is SASEGT. Trimming pared 6 bases from V and 4 bases from J, leaving 12 bases between.

The V and J genes are TRBV5-5 and TRBJ2-7, with 11 bases that match TRBD2. This CDR3 is built from 16 residues. Germline CDR1 and CDR2: SGHKS and YYEKEE (reference sequence). Trimming at V came to 4 bases and at J to 6 bases, leaving 12 bases not matched to a gene. The CDR3 spells CASSPSTLAGGIEQYF. CDR3 bases: TGTGCCAGCAGCCCCTCAACGCTAGCGGGGGGAATCGAGCAGTACTTC.

The CDR3 region has the DNA TGTGCCAGCAGCACCGGAGGCTCCTACGAGCAGTACTTC. Residues: CASSTGGSYEQYF. This chain joins TRBV27 and TRBJ2-7; possibly TRBD2 for D (5 bases). The CDR3 covers 13 residues. Trimming shortened V by 6 bases and J by 0 bases, and 9 bases separated the two germline ends. Germline V gives CDR1 MNHEY, CDR2 SMNVEV (reference sequence).

This clone was seen only once. The V call is TRBV19, the J call TRBJ1-4, with no clear D. The CDR3 length is 15 residues. Trimming stripped 5 bases from V and 0 bases from J, with 10 bases between. Germline CDR1 LNHDA, CDR2 SQIVND (reference sequence). CDR3 region: CASSPLSATNEKLFF. DNA for the CDR3: TGTGCCAGTAGTCCCCTATCGGCAACTAATGAAAAACTGTTTTTT.

The V call is TRBV4-3, the J call TRBJ2-3; D unresolved. The V gene lost 0 bases and the J gene lost 3 bases, with 4 bases spanning the gap. Germline loops: CDR1 LGHNA, CDR2 YSLEER. The CDR3 runs to 13 residues. The CDR3, as DNA: TGCGCCAGCAGCCAAGATATGACAGATACGCAGTATTTT. Translating it yields CASSQDMTDTQYF.

The chain combines TRBV4-2 with TRBJ2-1, with 10 bases matching TRBD2. In germline, CDR1 is LGHNA, CDR2 YNFKEQ. This CDR3 has 16 residues. The trim removed 1 base at V and 7 bases at J, leaving 7 bases unmatched. The CDR3 reads CASSQGVAGGQNEQFF. CDR3 DNA sequence: TGTGCCAGCAGCCAAGGTGTAGCGGGGGGCCAGAATGAGCAGTTCTTC.

This clone has a single count. V gene TRBV6-5 combines with J gene TRBJ2-7; D call uncertain. Trimming pared 5 bases from V and 0 bases from J, leaving 5 bases between. The germline V gene encodes CDR1 MNHEY and CDR2 SVGAGI. There are 12 residues in the CDR3. CDR3 nucleotide sequence: TGTGCCAGCAGTCCTACCTCCTACGAGCAGTACTTC. Translation: CASSPTSYEQYF.

Regarding this clone: Other DNA sequences in the sample encode the same CDR3. The chain combines TRBV9 with TRBJ2-7; weak D call: TRBD2 (6 bases). Germline assignment: CDR1 SGDLS and CDR2 YYNGEE. The CDR3 contains 14 residues. V was shortened by 3 bases and J by 0 bases, with 10 bases between the two germline ends. CDR3 nucleotide sequence: TGTGCCAGCAGCGCCGGACTACCCTCCTACGAGCAGTACTTC. This encodes CASSAGLPSYEQYF.

This clone was observed a single time. This chain uses TRBV6-5 with TRBJ2-2; 8 positions match TRBD2. Trimming cost V 2 bases and J 3 bases; bases outside gene matches: 5. The CDR3 length is 16 residues. Looked up from germline, CDR1 is MNHEY and CDR2 is SVGAGI. The CDR3 coding sequence is TGTGCCAGCAGTTACCCGGGGGGGGTAGACACCGGGGAGCTGTTTTTT. Translating it yields CASSYPGGVDTGELFF.

The chain combines TRBV7-2 with TRBJ2-5; tentative D call: TRBD1 (6 bases). Trimming removed 5 bases at V and 2 bases at J, with 12 bases between. From germline, CDR1 is SGHTA and CDR2 FQGNSA. The CDR3 totals 14 residues. Here the CDR3 DNA reads TGTGCCAGCAGCCCGTCCAGGGGACAAGAGACCCAGTACTTC. Its protein is CASSPSRGQETQYF.

The chain carries TRBV6-1 and TRBJ2-5; 8 nucleotides line up with TRBD1. This CDR3 region has 14 residues. Germline CDR1 reads MNHNS; CDR2 reads SASEGT. V lost 1 base, J lost 4 bases, and 2 bases stayed unmatched. Written as DNA, the CDR3 is TGTGCCAGCAGTGAAGGAGGGACAGGAGAGACCCAGTACTTC. Amino acids: CASSEGGTGETQYF.

This rearrangement joins TRBV7-2 to TRBJ1-1, with TRBD1 matching 10 bases. CDR3 length: 15 amino acids. The V segment lost 5 bases and the J segment 5 bases; nucleotides outside the gene matches: 8. CDR1 and CDR2 from the germline V gene are SGHTA and FQGNSA. The CDR3 nucleotides are TGTGCCAGCAGCACCGTGACAGGGGGCGGAACTGAAGCTTTCTTT. As protein: CASSTVTGGGTEAFF.

The gene calls are TRBV12-3 or TRBV12-4 and TRBJ1-1; the D gene is possibly TRBD1 (6 bases). V was cut by 3 bases and J by 11 bases, with 10 bases left in between. CDR3 length equals 11 residues. CDR3 loop: CASSLTGRAFF. The CDR3 DNA follows: TGTGCCAGCAGTTTGACAGGTCGGGCTTTCTTT.

The CDR3 DNA reads TGCAGTGCTAGTATTGCGGGACCGAACACTGAAGCTTTCTTT. It specifies CSASIAGPNTEAFF. This chain joins TRBV20-1 and TRBJ1-1; a weak D match, TRBD1 (5 bases). Trimming cost V 3 bases and J 1 base, with 12 bases left between them. The CDR3 extends over 14 amino acids. Germline assignment: CDR1 DFQATT and CDR2 SNEGSKA (reference sequence).

The rearrangement uses TRBV6-6 and TRBJ1-3; D call uncertain. CDR1 is MNHNY, CDR2 SVGAGI, per germline (reference sequence). V shed 4 bases and J shed 3 bases, with 13 bases lying between them. This CDR3 is built from 15 residues. CDR3 sequence: CASSSGYGFGNTIYF. CDR3 nucleotide sequence: TGTGCCAGCAGTTCGGGGTATGGGTTTGGAAACACCATATATTTT.

The chain employs TRBV20-1 and TRBJ2-5; TRBD2 matches at 11 bases. After removal of 3 bases from V and 4 bases from J, the junction contained 10 bases not matched to a gene. The length of the CDR3 is 16 residues. Germline V gene lookup returns CDR1 DFQATT and CDR2 SNEGSKA (reference sequence). CDR3 DNA: TGCAGTGCTAGTGCGAGGGCTAGCGGGGGGTTAGAGACCCAGTACTTC. Amino acid sequence: CSASARASGGLETQYF.

V gene TRBV9 combines with J gene TRBJ2-1; 16 nucleotides line up with TRBD2. Trimming took 4 bases from V and 7 from J; bases not matched to a gene: 8. Germline V gives CDR1 SGDLS, CDR2 YYNGEE. The CDR3 has 17 amino acids. The CDR3 DNA is TGTGCCAGCAGCCCCCTGGAGGGACTAGCGGGGGGGAATGAGCAGTTCTTC. It specifies CASSPLEGLAGGNEQFF.

This chain links TRBV18 with TRBJ2-7; 8 positions match TRBD1. Germline assignment: CDR1 KGHSH and CDR2 LQKENI. CDR3 size: 17 residues. V gave up 4 bases and J gave up 1 base; unmatched junction bases: 12. The CDR3 DNA is TGTGCCAGCTCACTAAGGAGTGACAGGGGCTTTTCCTACGAGCAGTACTTC. Translating it yields CASSLRSDRGFSYEQYF.

This clone was detected once. The gene calls are TRBV24-1 and TRBJ2-5; TRBD2 matches at 9 bases. The V and J ends lost 2 bases and 5 bases, in that order; junction bases with no gene match: 5. This CDR3 has 15 amino acids. Looked up from germline, CDR1 is KGHDR and CDR2 is SFDVKD. The CDR3 reads CATSDSGAGGETQYF. CDR3 DNA: TGTGCCACCAGTGATTCGGGAGCGGGGGGTGAGACCCAGTACTTC.

V gene TRBV12-5 combines with J gene TRBJ1-1; no clear D. Germline CDR1 reads LGHNT; CDR2 reads FRNRAP. Trimming cost V 2 bases and J 9 bases, with 10 bases left between them. CDR3 size: 12 residues. The CDR3 sequence is CASGLNLEQAFF. Here the CDR3 DNA reads TGTGCTAGTGGTTTGAATCTAGAGCAAGCTTTCTTT.